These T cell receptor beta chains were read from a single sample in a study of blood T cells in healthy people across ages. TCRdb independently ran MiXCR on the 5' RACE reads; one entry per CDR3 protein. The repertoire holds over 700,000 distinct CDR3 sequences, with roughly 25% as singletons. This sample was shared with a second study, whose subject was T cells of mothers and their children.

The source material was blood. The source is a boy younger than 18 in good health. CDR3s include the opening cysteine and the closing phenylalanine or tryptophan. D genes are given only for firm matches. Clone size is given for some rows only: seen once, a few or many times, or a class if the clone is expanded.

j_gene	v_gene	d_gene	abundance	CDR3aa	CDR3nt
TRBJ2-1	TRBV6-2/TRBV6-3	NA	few	CASSYEEYTYNEQFF	TGTGCCAGCAGTTACGAGGAGTACACCTACAATGAGCAGTTCTTC
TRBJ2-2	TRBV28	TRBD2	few	CASNDPSGRGTGELFF	TGTGCCAGCAACGACCCAAGCGGGAGAGGCACCGGGGAGCTGTTTTTT
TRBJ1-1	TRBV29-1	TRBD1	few	CSVAEGAPGTEAFF	TGCAGCGTTGCAGAGGGGGCGCCGGGAACTGAAGCTTTCTTT
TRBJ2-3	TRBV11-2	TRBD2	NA	CASSIGTSLSDTQYF	TGTGCCAGCAGCATCGGGACTAGTTTGTCGGATACGCAGTATTTT
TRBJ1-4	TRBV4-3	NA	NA	CASSQDRVAGTNEKLFF	TGCGCCAGCAGCCAAGATCGTGTGGCAGGAACTAATGAAAAACTGTTTTTT
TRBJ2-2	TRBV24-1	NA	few	CATSDLLASGELFF	TGTGCCACCAGTGATTTGCTGGCTAGCGGGGAGCTGTTTTTT
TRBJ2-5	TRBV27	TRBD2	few	CASTSWASGDQETQYF	TGTGCCAGCACCTCTTGGGCTAGCGGGGACCAAGAGACCCAGTATTTC
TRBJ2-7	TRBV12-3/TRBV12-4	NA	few	CASSLRGTFSYEQYF	TGTGCCAGCAGTTTAAGGGGGACTTTTTCCTACGAGCAGTACTTC
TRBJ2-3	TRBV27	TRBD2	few	CASSWGLAEYF	TGTGCCAGCAGTTGGGGACTAGCGGAGTATTTT
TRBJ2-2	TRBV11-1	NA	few	CASTPGGTGELFF	TGTGCCAGCACCCCTGGAGGCACCGGGGAGCTGTTTTTT
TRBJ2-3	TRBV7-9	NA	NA	CASRYTGPLSTDTQYF	TGTGCCAGCAGGTATACCGGGCCCCTAAGCACAGATACGCAGTATTTT
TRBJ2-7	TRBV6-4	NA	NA	CASSVAAGSYEQYF	TGTGCCAGCAGTGTTGCAGCAGGGTCCTACGAGCAGTACTTC
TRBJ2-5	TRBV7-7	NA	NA	CASSPGMVLETQYF	TGTGCTAGCAGCCCCGGGATGGTGTTGGAGACCCAGTACTTC
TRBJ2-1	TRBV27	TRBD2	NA	CATKREAREQFF	TGTGCCACCAAGCGGGAGGCTCGGGAGCAGTTCTTC
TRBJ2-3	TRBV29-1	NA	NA	CSVEDLAGLGDTQYF	TGCAGCGTTGAAGATCTTGCGGGACTCGGTGATACGCAGTATTTT
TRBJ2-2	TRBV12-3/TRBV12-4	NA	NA	CASSFKGGYTGELFF	TGTGCCAGCAGTTTCAAGGGGGGCTACACCGGGGAGCTGTTTTTT
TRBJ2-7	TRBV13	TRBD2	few	CASSFSGKAYEQYF	TGTGCCAGCAGCTTTAGCGGGAAGGCCTACGAGCAGTACTTC
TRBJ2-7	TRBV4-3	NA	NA	CASSQGRGTYYEQYF	TGCGCCAGCAGCCAAGGCAGGGGGACTTACTACGAGCAGTACTTC
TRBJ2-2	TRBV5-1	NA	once	CASSYDSQGRSGELFF	TGCGCCAGCAGCTACGACTCCCAAGGGCGTAGCGGGGAGCTGTTTTTT
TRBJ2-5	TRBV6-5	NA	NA	CASSPDLGGQETQYF	TGTGCCAGCAGTCCCGATTTAGGCGGCCAAGAGACCCAGTACTTC
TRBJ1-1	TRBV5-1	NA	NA	CASSLIREGNTEAFF	TGCGCCAGCAGCTTAATCAGGGAGGGGAACACTGAAGCTTTCTTT
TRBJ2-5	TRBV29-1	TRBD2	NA	CSVEEIGLAEETQYF	TGCAGCGTTGAAGAGATTGGTCTAGCGGAAGAGACCCAGTACTTC
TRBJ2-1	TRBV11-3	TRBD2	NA	CASSKLAGTNEQFF	TGTGCCAGCAGCAAACTAGCGGGGACTAATGAGCAGTTCTTC
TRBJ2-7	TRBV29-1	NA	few	CSVEIRDSYEQYF	TGCAGCGTTGAAATTAGGGACTCCTACGAGCAGTACTTC
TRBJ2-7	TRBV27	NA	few	CASSLRGHPTYEQYF	TGTGCCAGCAGCCTCCGGGGACATCCTACCTACGAGCAGTACTTC
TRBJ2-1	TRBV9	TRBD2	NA	CASSGTSGSRLNEQFF	TGTGCCAGCTCCGGGACTAGCGGGAGTAGGCTCAATGAGCAGTTCTTC
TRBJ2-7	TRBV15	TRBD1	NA	CATSRYSGTGNEQYF	TGTGCCACCAGCAGATACTCCGGGACAGGGAACGAGCAGTACTTC
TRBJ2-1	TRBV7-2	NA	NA	CASSPASVLYNEQFF	TGTGCCAGCAGCCCCGCTAGCGTTCTCTACAATGAGCAGTTCTTC
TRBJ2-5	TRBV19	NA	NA	CASRDVGETQYF	TGTGCCAGTAGGGACGTCGGGGAGACCCAGTACTTC
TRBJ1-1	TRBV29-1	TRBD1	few	CSPRTGTGEAFF	TGCAGCCCCCGGACAGGGACCGGTGAAGCTTTCTTT
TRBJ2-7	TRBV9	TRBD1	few	CASSVGGQVTHERYF	TGTGCCAGCAGCGTAGGCGGACAGGTGACCCACGAGCGGTACTTC
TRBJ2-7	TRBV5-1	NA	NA	CASSASSLDEQYF	TGCGCCAGCAGCGCCTCATCCTTGGACGAGCAGTACTTC
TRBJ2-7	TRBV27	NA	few	CASRKTGFSYEQYF	TGTGCCAGCAGAAAGACAGGATTCTCCTACGAGCAGTACTTC
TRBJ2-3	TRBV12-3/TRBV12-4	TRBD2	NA	CASSSASGGADTQYF	TGTGCCAGCAGCTCTGCTAGCGGGGGCGCAGATACGCAGTATTTT
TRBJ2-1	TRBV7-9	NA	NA	CASSWNEQFF	TGTGCCAGCAGCTGGAATGAGCAGTTCTTC
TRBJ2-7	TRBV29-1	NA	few	CSVRVLSSYEQYF	TGCAGCGTGAGGGTTCTTAGCTCCTACGAGCAGTACTTC
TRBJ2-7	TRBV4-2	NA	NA	CASSGQQSNSYEQYF	TGTGCCAGCAGCGGACAGCAGTCCAACTCCTACGAGCAGTACTTC
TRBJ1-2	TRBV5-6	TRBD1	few	CASSDPGQGYGYTF	TGTGCCAGCAGCGACCCGGGACAGGGTTATGGCTACACCTTC
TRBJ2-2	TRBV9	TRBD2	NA	CASSVVGGGALTGELFF	TGTGCCAGCAGCGTAGTCGGCGGGGGGGCGTTGACCGGGGAGCTGTTTTTT
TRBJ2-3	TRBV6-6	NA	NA	CASRYSILTDTQYF	TGTGCCAGCAGGTACTCCATTCTCACAGATACGCAGTATTTT
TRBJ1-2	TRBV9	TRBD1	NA	CASSVDGTGNGYTF	TGTGCCAGCAGCGTAGACGGGACAGGGAACGGCTACACCTTC
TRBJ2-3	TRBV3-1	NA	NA	CASSQLGFRTDTQYF	TGTGCCAGCAGCCAATTGGGCTTCCGCACAGATACGCAGTATTTT
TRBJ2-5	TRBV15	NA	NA	CATSTSRKETQYF	TGTGCCACCAGCACCAGTCGGAAAGAGACCCAGTACTTC
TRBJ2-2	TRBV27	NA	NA	CATHNAGTSNTGELFF	TGTGCCACACATAATGCCGGGACTTCGAACACCGGGGAGCTGTTTTTT
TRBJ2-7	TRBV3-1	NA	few	CASGYLALNYEQYF	TGTGCCAGCGGATACCTAGCGCTAAACTACGAGCAGTACTTC